Below, 9 T cell receptor beta chains from the same sample are listed, as sequenced in a study of blood T cell repertoires in COVID-19. Only in-frame clones appear in the TCRdb table, and some are missing; sequencing was by immunoSEQ multiplex PCR. Of 95,000 to 120,000 clones listed, around 84% are singletons. Sequencing was carried out using peripheral blood. The receptor set was obtained from a woman aged 40 to 55 with acute or convalescent COVID-19.

This sequence joins TRBV3-1 (or the pseudogene TRBV3-2) and TRBJ1-2; 12 nucleotides line up with TRBD1. The germline V gene encodes CDR1 LGHDT and CDR2 YNNKEL (reference sequence). The CDR3 totals 14 residues. With V trimmed by 4 bases and J by 7 bases, 4 bases remained unmatched. CDR3 sequence (DNA): TGTGCCAGCAGCCGGGACAGGGGGCTCGGTGGCTACACCTTC. Translation gives CASSRDRGLGGYTF.

Comments on this clone: This sample also contains other DNA sequences that code for the same CDR3. V is TRBV2 and J is TRBJ2-1; TRBD2 aligns across 10 bases. The length of the CDR3 is 14 residues. Germline V gives CDR1 SNHLY, CDR2 FYNNEI. V shed 3 bases, J shed 10 bases, and the junction held 6 bases outside the gene matches. The CDR3 DNA reads as TGTGCCAGCAGTGACAGCGGGGGGGCGCGGGAGCAGTTCTTC. Amino acids: CASSDSGGAREQFF.

CDR3 nucleotide sequence: TGCGCCAGCAGTGAATCCGGGAGTCAGCCCCAGCATTTT. Its translation is CASSESGSQPQHF. The rearrangement joins TRBV10-2 to TRBJ1-5; unclear D gene. The germline V gene encodes CDR1 WSHSY and CDR2 SAAADI. CDR3 size: 13 residues. Trimming left V 3 bases short and J 6 bases short, with 9 bases between.

V is TRBV5-8 and J is TRBJ2-6, with a possible D match to TRBD1 (6 bases). CDR3 length equals 16 residues. V was cut by 1 base and J by 1 base, with 9 bases left in between. CDR1 is SGHTS, CDR2 YDEGEE, per germline. CDR3 DNA: TGTGCCAGCAGCTTGTTCACAGGGTCTGGGGCCAACGTCCTGACTTTC. Protein: CASSLFTGSGANVLTF.

This chain joins TRBV5-4 and TRBJ2-1, with D tentatively TRBD2 (5 bases). The CDR3 length is 12 residues. Germline CDR1 reads SGHNT; CDR2 reads YYREEE (reference sequence). V was shortened by 1 base and J by 15 bases, with 14 bases between the two germline ends. The CDR3 region is CASSLPDSKGFF. The CDR3 DNA sequence: TGTGCCAGCAGCTTGCCGGACTCCAAGGGGTTCTTC.

This clone has only one observation. The V gene is TRBV3-1 (or the pseudogene TRBV3-2), the J gene TRBJ2-7; TRBD2 matches 13 bases. Germline V gives CDR1 LGHDT, CDR2 YNNKEL (reference sequence). The ends lost 6 bases at V and 2 bases at J; junction bases unmatched: 4. CDR3 length: 15 residues. This CDR3 is CASSRLAGGTYEQYF. The CDR3 bases are TGTGCCAGCAGTCGACTAGCGGGGGGAACCTACGAGCAGTACTTC.

The rearrangement links TRBV18 to TRBJ2-7; D may be TRBD2 (6 bases). Looked up from germline, CDR1 is KGHSH and CDR2 is LQKENI. CDR3 length equals 16 residues. Trimming cost V 4 bases and J 1 base, with 17 bases left between them. CDR3 sequence: CASSRGDSGGSYEQYF. CDR3 coding DNA: TGTGCCAGCTCACGGGGGGACTCCGGTGGGTCCTACGAGCAGTACTTC.

V is TRBV5-5 and J is TRBJ2-1; 7 bases line up with TRBD2. The CDR3 covers 14 residues. In germline, CDR1 is SGHKS, CDR2 YYEKEE (reference sequence). V dropped 4 bases and J dropped 6; count of bases not matched to a gene: 7. The CDR3, as DNA: TGTGCCAGCAGCCTAGGACTAGTGCCCAATGAGCAGTTCTTC. Residues: CASSLGLVPNEQFF.

The chain couples TRBV7-2 to TRBJ2-1, with a weak D call TRBD2 (5 bases). The CDR3 has 15 amino acids. V was cut by 7 bases and J by 1 base, with 14 bases left in between. Germline assignment: CDR1 SGHTA and CDR2 FQGNSA. The CDR3 nucleotides are TGTGCCAGCACCCTCAGCGGAGCTTCCTACAATGAGCAGTTCTTC. Protein product: CASTLSGASYNEQFF.